This TCR beta chain was sequenced in a study of T cell responses to AZD1222 COVID-19 vaccine. Produced via immunoSEQ multiplex PCR; TCRdb's table is partial and in-frame only. The sample has 88,000 or so clones; 85% to 90% are singletons. Overall study findings and caveats: Only a handful of AZD1222 recipients tested seropositive at baseline. Nearly half of spike-specific TCRs reportedly go after variant regions that carry no mutations. Spike-specific TCR breadth and depth grew following two AZD1222 doses.

Germline lookup yields CDR1 SNHLY and CDR2 FYNNEI. The V and J ends lost 4 bases and 0 bases respectively, with 31 bases between them. This CDR3 has 21 residues. About this clone: Its specificity is not known.

The input for sequencing was peripheral blood, taken 28 days after the second AZD1222 dose. The rearrangement joins TRBV2 to TRBJ2-7; maybe TRBD2 (10 bases). This sequence was found in an adult who received the AZD1222 COVID-19 vaccine. The CDR3 DNA is TGTGCCAGCAGTGGCAACCGGCCCAGGGGGACAGGGACTAGCGCCTCCTACGAGCAGTACTTC. Encoded protein: CASSGNRPRGTGTSASYEQYF.